Reported below is one T cell receptor (beta chain). Sequenced by immunoSEQ multiplex PCR; TCRdb stores in-frame clones only, minus some. The sample lists 70,000 to 95,000 clones, 75% to 90% occurring once. This sample is part of a study of T cell clones after liver transplantation. This CDR3 spans 15 amino acids. V was pared by 0 bases and J by 3 bases, with 12 bases between. Germline CDR1 is LGHNA and CDR2 is YNFKEQ. The sequenced sample was CD4+ T cells from blood, obtained at the 22-month timepoint. The sequence was collected from a human patient who received a liver transplant. Some T cells may be the graft donor's. The V gene is TRBV4-2, the J gene TRBJ2-7, with D perhaps given as TRBD1 or TRBD2 (5 bases each). CDR3 sequence: CASSQEGVHDYEQYF. The CDR3 bases are TGTGCCAGCAGCCAAGAGGGGGTTCACGACTACGAGCAGTACTTC.